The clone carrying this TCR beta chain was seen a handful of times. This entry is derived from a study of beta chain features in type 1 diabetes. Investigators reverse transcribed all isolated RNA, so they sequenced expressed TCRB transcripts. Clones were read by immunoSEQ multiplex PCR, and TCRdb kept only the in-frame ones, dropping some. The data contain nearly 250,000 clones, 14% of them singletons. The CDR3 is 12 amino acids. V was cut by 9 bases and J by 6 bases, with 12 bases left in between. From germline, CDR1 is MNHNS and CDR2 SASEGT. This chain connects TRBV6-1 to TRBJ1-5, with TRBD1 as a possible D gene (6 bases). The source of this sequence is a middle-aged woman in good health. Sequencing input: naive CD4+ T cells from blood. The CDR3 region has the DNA TGTGCCAGTGGACAGATAAGTCAGCCCCAGCATTTT. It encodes CASGQISQPQHF.